This T cell receptor (beta chain) was identified during a study of blood T cell repertoires in COVID-19 (TCRdb year 2020). About the study as a whole: Samples covering the acute and convalescent phases of COVID-19 were provided by collaborators in the United States, Italy and Spain. A freely available public database, intended as a resource for researchers studying the immune response to SARS-CoV-2, is where the repertoires were released. Deeply sampled blood TCRbeta repertoires from subjects exposed to, actively infected with, or recovered from COVID-19 were included in the dataset. Nearly every sample came with metadata listing a de-identified subject ID, COVID-19 status, age in years and sex. Samples came from the ongoing ImmuneRACE study (first 160 participants) plus 1,254 subjects from 6 global collaborators. The material from the prospective study consisted of cDNA or gDNA derived from T cells, B-cell-depleted T cells, or PBMCs. Where available, HLA class I and class II types were taken from metadata supplied by the sample provider and were not determined by assay-based typing.

What the work shows at the level of the full study, not this receptor alone: The amount of clinical and demographic metadata varied by source and participant and was provided uncurated.

The germline V gene (reference sequence) gives CDR1 as LNHDA and CDR2 as SQIVND. Here V drops 3 bases and J drops 2 bases, and the junction holds 5 bases not matched to any gene. Measured from the cysteine to the phenylalanine, the CDR3 is 15 residues long. The CDR3 DNA has 45 bases and is translated from base 1. TCRbeta CDR3 regions were amplified from genomic DNA by means of the immunoSEQ Assay, a bias-controlled multiplex PCR. For the original study's pipeline: The number of nucleated cells in each sample was estimated from the amplification of reference gene primers within the assay. To quantify the absolute abundance of each unique TCRbeta CDR3 rearrangement, sequence reads were collapsed and filtered. Productive Simpson clonality was computed per sample as the square root of Simpson's diversity index over productive rearrangements. Here the immuneACCESS table is served through TCRdb, limited to in-frame sequences with V and J called. Missing clones are a known gap in these copies; in checked studies unresolved V genes cover under half, and the rest lacks a known reason. D and trimming come from the DNA, and the V and J calls and clone size come from that table. This sample has tens of thousands of clones in its table, and 65% to 90% of those were observed once. The ten most abundant clones make up approximately 16% of the sample.

Collaborating institutions collected whole blood in K2EDTA tubes following their own protocols. For TCRbeta analysis, collaborators shipped samples as frozen whole blood, isolated PBMCs, or DNA extracted from either of those sample types. As regards this clone: Its antigen remains unidentified. No clone much larger than this one lies a single base away; base qualities are absent.

Sequences were obtained from peripheral blood. The TCR comes from an elderly man with active COVID-19. The rearranged segments are TRBV19 and TRBJ1-2, and TRBD1 aligns with 8 junction nucleotides. The DNA reads as follows: TGTGCCAGTAGTATCGCAGGGGGCGACAACTATGGCTACACCTTC. This translates into CASSIAGGDNYGYTF.